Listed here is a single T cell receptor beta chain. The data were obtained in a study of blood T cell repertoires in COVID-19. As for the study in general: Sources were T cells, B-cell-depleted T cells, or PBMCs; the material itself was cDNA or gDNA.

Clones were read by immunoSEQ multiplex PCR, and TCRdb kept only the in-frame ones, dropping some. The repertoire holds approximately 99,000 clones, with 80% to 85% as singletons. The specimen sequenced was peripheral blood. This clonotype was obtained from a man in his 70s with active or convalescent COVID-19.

The CDR3 here is CASSLRGQGSYEQYF. The CDR3 DNA follows: TGTGCCAGCAGCTTAAGGGGACAGGGTTCCTACGAGCAGTACTTC. The chain joins TRBV7-6 to TRBJ2-7, with 9 bases fitting TRBD1. Germline CDR1 SGHVS, CDR2 FNYEAQ. The trim removed 2 bases at V and 1 base at J, leaving 3 bases unmatched. The CDR3 runs to 15 residues.